These T cell receptor beta chains were read from a single sample in a study of vaccination and CD4 T cells after COVID-19. One entry per CDR3 protein, called by TCRdb with MiXCR from the PCR reads. The table lists 25,000 to 35,000 distinct CDR3 sequences, approximately 48% of them singletons. The source material was CD4+ T cells from blood, sampled about 7 months after SARS-CoV-2 vaccination. The receptor source for this set is a human donor who had recovered from COVID-19. CDR3s include the opening cysteine and the closing phenylalanine or tryptophan. A D gene is named only where the DNA matches it firmly. The size of a clone is reported for some rows only, either as once, few or many, or as a class for expanded clones.

d_call | j_call | clone_size | v_call | cdr3_aa | cdr3_nt
. | TRBJ1-1 | few | TRBV7-3 | CASSLFAVMNTEAFF | TGTGCCAGCAGCTTATTCGCGGTCATGAACACTGAAGCTTTCTTT
. | TRBJ2-4 | . | TRBV6-2/TRBV6-3 | CASSYSPSWNIQYF | TGTGCCAGCAGTTACTCCCCTAGCTGGAACATTCAGTACTTC
. | TRBJ2-3 | . | TRBV6-1 | CASRRPGRSTDTQYF | TGTGCCAGCAGAAGACCGGGACGAAGCACAGATACGCAGTATTTT
TRBD2 | TRBJ2-1 | few | TRBV19 | CASSLGGGRAVYEQFF | TGTGCCAGTAGTTTGGGTGGCGGGAGGGCCGTCTATGAGCAGTTCTTC
. | TRBJ2-1 | . | TRBV10-1 | CASAALRCAGSSYNEQFF | TGCGCCAGCGCAGCCCTCCGGTGTGCGGGGAGCTCCTACAATGAGCAGTTCTTC
. | TRBJ2-5 | few | TRBV7-3 | CASSLGSQETQYF | TGTGCCAGCAGCTTAGGCAGTCAAGAGACCCAGTACTTC
. | TRBJ2-3 | . | TRBV28 | CASSLPRLGGTDTQYF | TGTGCCAGCAGTTTACCTCGTCTAGGGGGCACAGATACGCAGTATTTT
TRBD1 | TRBJ1-6 | . | TRBV11-2 | CASSPRQGSGSPLHF | TGTGCCAGCAGCCCCAGACAGGGTTCTGGTTCACCCCTCCACTTT
. | TRBJ2-1 | . | TRBV28 | CASSPGNEQFF | TGTGCCAGCAGTCCAGGGAATGAGCAGTTCTTC
TRBD2 | TRBJ2-1 | . | TRBV20-1 | CSATRPSGRAYNEQFF | TGCAGTGCTACGCGTCCTAGCGGGAGGGCCTACAATGAGCAGTTCTTC
TRBD2 | TRBJ2-3 | . | TRBV7-2 | CASSLLLAGDTQYF | TGTGCCAGCAGCTTACTGCTAGCGGGAGATACGCAGTATTTT
TRBD2 | TRBJ2-7 | . | TRBV4-1 | CASSPRAGGPYEQYF | TGCGCCAGCAGCCCCCGCGCGGGAGGACCCTACGAGCAGTACTTC
TRBD1 | TRBJ2-7 | once | TRBV5-1 | CASSLTGQEYEQYF | TGCGCCAGCAGCTTGACCGGACAGGAGTACGAGCAGTACTTC
. | TRBJ2-1 | . | TRBV20-1 | CSASWLGEQFF | TGCAGTGCTAGTTGGCTCGGTGAGCAGTTCTTC
TRBD2 | TRBJ2-1 | few | TRBV7-9 | CASSLPWGRAESYNEQFF | TGTGCCAGCAGCTTACCCTGGGGGAGGGCCGAATCCTACAATGAGCAGTTCTTC
. | TRBJ1-1 | few | TRBV6-2/TRBV6-3 | CASSGTPVKAFF | TGTGCCAGCAGCGGGACACCGGTGAAGGCTTTCTTT
. | TRBJ2-1 | . | TRBV20-1 | CSARDQGTTQFF | TGCAGTGCTAGAGATCAGGGGACTACCCAGTTCTTC
TRBD1 | TRBJ1-6 | . | TRBV6-1 | CASGQQGVHSPLHF | TGTGCCAGCGGACAGCAGGGGGTGCATTCACCCCTCCACTTT
TRBD1 | TRBJ1-5 | medium-sized | TRBV28 | CASSLRRGRNQPQHF | TGTGCCAGCAGTTTACGCAGGGGGCGCAATCAGCCCCAGCATTTT
TRBD2 | TRBJ2-1 | . | TRBV6-2/TRBV6-3 | CASSYAGEYNEQFF | TGTGCCAGCAGTTATGCGGGAGAGTACAATGAGCAGTTCTTC
. | TRBJ2-3 | . | TRBV20-1 | CSAEGPPGVGDTQYF | TGCAGTGCCGAGGGGCCTCCGGGAGTCGGAGATACGCAGTATTTT
. | TRBJ2-7 | . | TRBV7-4 | CASPEGTGVDEQYF | TGTGCCAGCCCTGAGGGGACTGGGGTAGATGAGCAGTACTTC
. | TRBJ1-1 | . | TRBV20-1 | CSASRQVLNTEAFF | TGCAGTGCTAGCCGGCAGGTCTTGAACACTGAAGCTTTCTTT
. | TRBJ2-5 | . | TRBV6-1 | CASPQGGALQETQYF | TGTGCCAGCCCCCAAGGGGGGGCCCTGCAAGAGACCCAGTACTTC
. | TRBJ1-2 | once | TRBV19 | CASSIRGRIYGYTF | TGTGCCAGTAGTATCCGGGGGCGTATCTATGGCTACACCTTC
TRBD2 | TRBJ2-6 | . | TRBV7-2 | CASSLRRGGSGANVLTF | TGTGCCAGCAGCTTAAGGCGGGGAGGGTCTGGGGCCAACGTCCTGACTTTC
. | TRBJ1-5 | . | TRBV28 | CASSRINNQPQHF | TGTGCCAGCAGCCGGATAAACAATCAGCCCCAGCATTTT
. | TRBJ2-5 | . | TRBV7-9 | CASSLRDAGRKETQYF | TGTGCCAGCAGCCTCCGGGACGCGGGCCGAAAAGAGACCCAGTACTTC
. | TRBJ1-2 | . | TRBV7-9 | CASSLYNYGYTF | TGTGCCAGCAGCTTATATAACTATGGCTACACCTTC
TRBD2 | TRBJ2-3 | few | TRBV7-6 | CASSSGLAINTQYF | TGTGCCAGCAGCTCCGGACTAGCTATCAATACGCAGTATTTT
. | TRBJ2-5 | few | TRBV7-2 | CASSPLGVRGQGPQYF | TGTGCCAGCAGCCCCCTTGGGGTCAGGGGCCAAGGGCCCCAGTACTTC
. | TRBJ1-5 | . | TRBV19 | CASSMGNTGQPQHF | TGTGCCAGTAGTATGGGTAACACGGGTCAGCCCCAGCATTTT
. | TRBJ1-2 | . | TRBV12-2 | CASRRPGTGTGGKANYGYTF | TGTGCAAGTCGCCGACCTGGAACCGGGACAGGGGGCAAAGCTAACTATGGCTACACCTTC
TRBD1 | TRBJ1-5 | once | TRBV11-1 | CASSRTGQLSNQPQHF | TGTGCCAGCAGCCGGACGGGACAGTTAAGTAATCAGCCCCAGCATTTT
. | TRBJ2-3 | few | TRBV2 | CASSDPADGTDTQYF | TGTGCCAGCAGTGACCCAGCAGACGGCACAGATACGCAGTATTTT
TRBD2 | TRBJ2-7 | few | TRBV27 | CASSLAGVSEQYF | TGTGCCAGCAGTTTAGCGGGAGTGAGCGAGCAGTACTTC
. | TRBJ1-4 | . | TRBV27 | CASSTQGKGEKLFF | TGTGCCAGCAGTACTCAGGGCAAAGGTGAAAAACTGTTTTTT
. | TRBJ1-5 | . | TRBV19 | CASSRWDNNQPQHF | TGTGCCAGTAGTCGCTGGGACAACAATCAGCCCCAGCATTTT
TRBD2 | TRBJ2-1 | . | TRBV20-1 | CSANPGTSGIRLNEQFF | TGCAGTGCTAACCCCGGGACTAGCGGGATAAGACTCAATGAGCAGTTCTTC
TRBD1 | TRBJ2-3 | few | TRBV27 | CASSFGRGQVDTQYF | TGTGCCAGCAGTTTTGGAAGAGGACAGGTAGATACGCAGTATTTT
. | TRBJ1-5 | . | TRBV5-8 | CASSLVWVPDGQPQHF | TGTGCCAGCAGCTTGGTTTGGGTACCAGATGGTCAGCCCCAGCATTTT
. | TRBJ1-2 | few | TRBV20-1 | CSASSTDRYGYTF | TGCAGTGCTAGCTCCACGGACAGATATGGCTACACCTTC
. | TRBJ2-3 | few | TRBV7-9 | CASSLALITDTQYF | TGTGCCAGCAGCTTAGCCCTGATCACAGATACGCAGTATTTT
. | TRBJ2-7 | few | TRBV7-6 | CASSPRGSSYEQYF | TGTGCCAGCAGCCCCAGGGGTAGCTCCTACGAGCAGTACTTC
. | TRBJ1-4 | . | TRBV6-1 | CASRAGNEKLFF | TGTGCCAGCAGGGCAGGGAATGAAAAACTGTTTTTT
TRBD1 | TRBJ1-1 | . | TRBV28 | CASSRTGVTEAFF | TGTGCCAGCAGTCGGACAGGGGTCACTGAAGCTTTCTTT
TRBD1 | TRBJ1-2 | . | TRBV19 | CASSIAGTGGVNYGYTF | TGTGCCAGTAGTATAGCAGGAACAGGGGGCGTTAACTATGGCTACACCTTC
. | TRBJ1-5 | . | TRBV7-9 | CASSLSGGQGIWPQHF | TGTGCCAGCAGCTTAAGCGGCGGGCAGGGGATTTGGCCCCAGCATTTT
TRBD1 | TRBJ2-7 | . | TRBV7-9 | CASRAPGQTFYEQYF | TGTGCCAGCAGGGCACCGGGACAGACCTTCTACGAGCAGTACTTC
TRBD1 | TRBJ1-1 | . | TRBV18 | CASSRRTGDTEAFF | TGTGCCAGCTCACGAAGAACAGGGGACACTGAAGCTTTCTTT
. | TRBJ1-2 | few | TRBV6-1 | CASSDRLDGYTF | TGTGCCAGCAGCGACAGACTCGATGGCTACACCTTC
TRBD1 | TRBJ2-5 | few | TRBV10-3 | CAISEIQGYETQYF | TGTGCCATCAGTGAGATACAGGGGTACGAGACCCAGTACTTC